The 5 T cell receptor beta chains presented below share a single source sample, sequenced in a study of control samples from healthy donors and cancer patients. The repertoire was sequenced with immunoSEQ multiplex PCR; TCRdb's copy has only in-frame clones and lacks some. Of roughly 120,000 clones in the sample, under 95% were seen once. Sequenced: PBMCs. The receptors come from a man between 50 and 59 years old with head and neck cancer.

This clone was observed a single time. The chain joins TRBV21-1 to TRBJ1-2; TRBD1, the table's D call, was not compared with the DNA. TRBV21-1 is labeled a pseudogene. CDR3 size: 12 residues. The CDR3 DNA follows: TGTGCCAGCAGTATAGCAGGGTATGGCTACACCTTC. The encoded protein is CASSIAGYGYTF.

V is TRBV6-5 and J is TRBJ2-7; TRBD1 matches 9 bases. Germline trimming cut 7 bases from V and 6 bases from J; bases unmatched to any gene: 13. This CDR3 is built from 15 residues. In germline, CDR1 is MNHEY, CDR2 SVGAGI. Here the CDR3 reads CASINRDRVLLEQYF. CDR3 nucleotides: TGTGCCAGCATCAACCGGGACAGGGTGTTGCTCGAGCAGTACTTC.

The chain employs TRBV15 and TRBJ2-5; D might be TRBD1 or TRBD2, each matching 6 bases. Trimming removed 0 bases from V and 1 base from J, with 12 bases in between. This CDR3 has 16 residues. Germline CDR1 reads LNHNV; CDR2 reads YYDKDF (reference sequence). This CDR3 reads CATSRDRGGGQETQYF. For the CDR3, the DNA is TGTGCCACCAGCAGAGATCGAGGAGGGGGCCAAGAGACCCAGTACTTC.

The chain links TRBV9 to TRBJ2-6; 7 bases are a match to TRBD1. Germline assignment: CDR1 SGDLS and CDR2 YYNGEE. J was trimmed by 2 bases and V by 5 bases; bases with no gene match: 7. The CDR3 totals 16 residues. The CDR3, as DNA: TGTGCCAGCAGGGGTCCCGACAGGGCTGGGGCCAACGTCCTGACTTTC. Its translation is CASRGPDRAGANVLTF.

DNA for the CDR3: TGCGCCAGCAGCCCACGGGAAAGGGGGAACAATGAGCAGTTCTTC. This gives the protein CASSPRERGNNEQFF. V is TRBV5-1 and J is TRBJ2-7, with D possibly matching TRBD1 (6 bases). The J call may be incorrect, as the DNA end agrees better with TRBJ2-1. Per germline, CDR1 SGHRS and CDR2 YFSETQ. The CDR3 runs to 15 residues.